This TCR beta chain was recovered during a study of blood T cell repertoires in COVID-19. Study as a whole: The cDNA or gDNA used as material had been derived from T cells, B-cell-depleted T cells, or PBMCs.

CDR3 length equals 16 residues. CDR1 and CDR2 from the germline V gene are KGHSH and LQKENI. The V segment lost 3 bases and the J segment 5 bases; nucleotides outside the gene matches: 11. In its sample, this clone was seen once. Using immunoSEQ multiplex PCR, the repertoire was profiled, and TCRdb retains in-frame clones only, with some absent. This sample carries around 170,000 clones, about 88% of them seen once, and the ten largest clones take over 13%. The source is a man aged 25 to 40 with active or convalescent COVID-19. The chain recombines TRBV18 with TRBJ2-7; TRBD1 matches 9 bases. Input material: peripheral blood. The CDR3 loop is CASSPPRTGAGNEQYF. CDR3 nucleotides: TGTGCCAGCTCACCGCCCCGGACAGGGGCGGGGAACGAGCAGTACTTC.